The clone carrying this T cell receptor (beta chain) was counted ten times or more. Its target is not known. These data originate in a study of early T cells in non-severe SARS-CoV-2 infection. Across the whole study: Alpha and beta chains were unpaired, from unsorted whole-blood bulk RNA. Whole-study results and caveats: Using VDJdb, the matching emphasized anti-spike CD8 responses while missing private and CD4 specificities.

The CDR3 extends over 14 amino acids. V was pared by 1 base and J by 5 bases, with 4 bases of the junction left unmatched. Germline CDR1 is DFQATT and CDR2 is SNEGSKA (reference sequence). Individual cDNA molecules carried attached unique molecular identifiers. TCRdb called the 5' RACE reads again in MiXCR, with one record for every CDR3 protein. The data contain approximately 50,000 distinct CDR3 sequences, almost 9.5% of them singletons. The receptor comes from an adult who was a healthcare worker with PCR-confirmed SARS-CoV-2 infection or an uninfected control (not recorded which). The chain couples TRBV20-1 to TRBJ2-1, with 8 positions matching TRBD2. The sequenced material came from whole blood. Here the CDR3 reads CSARGERENNEQFF. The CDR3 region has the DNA TGCAGTGCTAGAGGGGAGCGGGAGAACAATGAGCAGTTCTTC.